Each of the 18 T cell receptor beta chains below was sequenced from the same sample in a study of cytomegalovirus exposure and HLA in healthy donors. The PCR was carried out with 60 Vbeta primers and 13 Jbeta primers. Sequencing was performed with immunoSEQ multiplex PCR; in TCRdb, only in-frame clones are kept and a portion is missing. The table lists approximately 120,000 clones, about two thirds of them singletons. The sequencing input was PBMCs. These receptor sequences come from a young man in good health and CMV-seronegative.

This clone was recorded once. The chain carries TRBV11-2 and TRBJ2-5; 8 bases are shared with TRBD2. The ends lost 5 bases at V and 3 bases at J; junction bases unmatched: 8. The CDR3 has 15 amino acids. Germline assignment: CDR1 SGHAT and CDR2 FQNNGV. CDR3 sequence: CASSHTLAVEETQYF. The CDR3 DNA reads as TGTGCCAGCAGCCATACACTAGCGGTGGAAGAGACCCAGTACTTC.

This chain connects TRBV11-2 to TRBJ2-1; D perhaps matches TRBD1 (6 bases). Germline V gene data show CDR1 as SGHAT and CDR2 as FQNNGV. This CDR3 has 12 residues. V was shortened by 4 bases and J by 7 bases, with 8 bases between the two germline ends. The CDR3 is CASSSQGNEQFF. CDR3 coding DNA: TGTGCCAGCAGCTCTCAGGGGAATGAGCAGTTCTTC. The entire variable domain, with the rest obtained from reference TRBV11-2 and TRBJ2-1, is as follows: EAGVAQSPRYKIIEKRQSVAFWCNPISGHATLYWYQQILGQGPKLLIQFQNNGVVDDSQLPKDRFSAERLKGVDSTLKIQPAKLEDSAVYLCASSSQGNEQFFGPGTRLTVL.

CDR3 protein: CASSSGSAYNEQFF. Here the CDR3 DNA reads TGCGCCAGCAGCTCCGGGTCTGCGTACAATGAGCAGTTCTTC. This chain joins TRBV5-1 and TRBJ2-1, with no clear D. V was cut by 3 bases and J by 4 bases, with 11 bases left in between. Germline V lookup: CDR1 SGHRS, CDR2 YFSETQ. This CDR3 contains 14 residues.

V gene TRBV5-6 combines with J gene TRBJ2-7; tentatively, D is TRBD1 (6 bases). The germline gives CDR1 SGHDT, CDR2 YYEEEE. Trimming shortened V by 3 bases and J by 2 bases, and 12 bases separated the two germline ends. This CDR3 comprises 14 residues. CDR3 protein: CASSYSGQTYEQYF. The CDR3 DNA reads TGTGCCAGCAGCTATTCAGGACAGACCTACGAGCAGTACTTC.

Notes on this clone: The conserved phenylalanine or tryptophan normally closing the CDR3 is absent here, so this likely arose from a read error. The DNA is omitted, as the CDR3 cannot be located on it reliably, and the CDR3 follows TCRdb's listing. The genes are TRBV6-6 and TRBJ2-7; TRBD2 is the table's D call, not checked against the DNA. A total of 12 residues make up the CDR3, ends included. In germline, CDR1 is MNHNY, CDR2 SVGAGI (reference sequence). Here the CDR3 reads CASSPAGAGPRI.

The rearrangement uses TRBV5-1 and TRBJ2-3, with a weak D call TRBD2 (6 bases). The CDR3 has 17 amino acids. Germline loops: CDR1 SGHRS, CDR2 YFSETQ. Trimming pared 4 bases from V and 0 bases from J, leaving 18 bases between. The CDR3 region is CASSHPARGGSTDTQYF. The CDR3 DNA reads as TGCGCCAGCAGCCACCCAGCCCGGGGAGGTAGCACAGATACGCAGTATTTT.

V and J are TRBV10-3 and TRBJ1-1, with a weak D call TRBD1 (6 bases). Trimming took off 4 bases at V and 8 bases at J, with 14 bases between the two ends. CDR1 is ENHRY, CDR2 SYGVKD, per germline. The CDR3 sequence is 13 residues long. The CDR3 region has the DNA TGTGCCATCAGTGGGCGGGTGGGGGCAGAAGCTTTCTTT. It specifies CAISGRVGAEAFF.

CDR3 nucleotides: TGTGCCAGCAGTTCAACAGGAGGTTGGGACTCTAAGGGTACAGATACGCAGTATTTT. Protein product: CASSSTGGWDSKGTDTQYF. V and J are TRBV28 and TRBJ2-3, with D maybe TRBD2 (6 bases). V shed 4 bases and J shed 3 bases, with 26 bases lying between them. CDR3 size: 19 residues. Germline loops: CDR1 MDHEN, CDR2 SYDVKM.

With regard to this clone: One end of the junction fails to match germline, which may point to a read error. This chain uses TRBV7-8 with TRBJ1-3, with TRBD1 identical over 8 bases. Germline CDR1 reads SGHVS; CDR2 reads FQNEAQ. This CDR3 is built from 15 residues. The CDR3 loop is CTSSPRTGTGNTIYF. CDR3 DNA: TGTACCAGCAGCCCAAGGACAGGGACTGGAAACACCATATATTTT.

The chain carries TRBV11-3 and TRBJ2-3; D is unclear. The CDR3 totals 13 residues. V gave up 3 bases and J gave up 2 bases, with 6 bases separating them. CDR1 SGHNT and CDR2 YENEEA come from the germline V gene. The CDR3 DNA is TGTGCCAGCAGCTTTCAGGACACAGATACGCAGTATTTT. This encodes CASSFQDTDTQYF. Variable domain in full (rest from reference TRBV11-3 and TRBJ2-3): EAGVVQSPRYKIIEKKQPVAFWCNPISGHNTLYWYLQNLGQGPELLIRYENEEAVDDSQLPKDRFSAERLKGVDSTLKIQPAELGDSAVYLCASSFQDTDTQYFGPGTRLTVL.

This chain joins TRBV19 and TRBJ2-3; 12 nucleotides agree with TRBD2. This CDR3 has 15 residues. V gave up 7 bases and J gave up 7 bases; unmatched junction bases: 9. From germline, CDR1 is LNHDA and CDR2 SQIVND (reference sequence). The CDR3 DNA sequence: TGTGCCAGTACCCCTCTAGCGGGGGGGCGAAATACGCAGTATTTT. Translating gives CASTPLAGGRNTQYF. Full variable domain (remainder filled in from reference TRBV19 and TRBJ2-3): DGGITQSPKYLFRKEGQNVTLSCEQNLNHDAMYWYRQDPGQGLRLIYYSQIVNDFQKGDIAEGYSVSREKKESFPLTVTSAQKNPTAFYLCASTPLAGGRNTQYFGPGTRLTVL.

The rearrangement uses TRBV7-8 and TRBJ1-1; TRBD1 might be the D (5 bases). The germline CDR1 and CDR2 sequences are SGHVS and FQNEAQ. The CDR3 spans 14 residues. V was shortened by 5 bases and J by 4 bases, with 14 bases between the two germline ends. The CDR3 DNA reads as TGTGCCAGCAGCCCCCAAGGGGTTAGCACTGAAGCTTTCTTT. It is translated as CASSPQGVSTEAFF.

The count of this clone is one. The chain uses TRBV4-3 and TRBJ2-7; TRBD1 might be the D (6 bases). V lost 4 bases to trimming and J lost 3 bases, with 13 bases between them. This CDR3 contains 14 residues. CDR1 is LGHNA, CDR2 YSLEER, per germline. The DNA for the CDR3 is TGCGCCAGCAGCCTGACCCGGGACAACTACGAGCAGTACTTC. This codes for CASSLTRDNYEQYF.

V is TRBV6-5 and J is TRBJ1-4; D is undetermined. This CDR3 spans 14 amino acids. The germline gives CDR1 MNHEY, CDR2 SVGAGI. The ends were cut back, 5 bases at V and 8 bases at J, with 15 bases in the middle. CDR3: CASSERGRGEKLFF. Here the CDR3 DNA reads TGTGCCAGCAGTGAACGAGGAAGAGGGGAAAAACTGTTTTTT.

The genes are TRBV12-1 and TRBJ2-1; the D call in the table, TRBD2, was not verified against the DNA. TRBV12-1 has pseudogene status. This CDR3 spans 17 amino acids. DNA of the CDR3: TGTGCCAGCAGCTTTGGACCAGGGCTAGCGGGGTCGAATGAGCAGTTCTTC. This translates into CASSFGPGLAGSNEQFF.

A word on this clone: Compared with germline, one end of the junction differs, possibly owing to a read error. At the DNA level, this CDR3 is encoded by other sequences in the same sample as well. V usage is TRBV11-2 and J usage is TRBJ2-3; D uncertain. The CDR3 spans 12 residues. Germline V CDR1 and CDR2: SGHAT, FQNNGV. CDR3 amino acids: CASSYNRDAQYF. DNA of the CDR3: TGTGCCAGCAGCTACAACAGAGACGCGCAATATTTT.

CDR3 loop: CASSWDREKLFF. The DNA of the CDR3 is TGCGCCAGCAGCTGGGACAGGGAAAAACTGTTTTTT. The rearrangement links TRBV5-1 to TRBJ1-4; 8 bases are shared with TRBD1. Germline CDR1 is SGHRS and CDR2 is YFSETQ. V lost 3 bases and J lost 8; bases outside the gene matches: 0. CDR3 length equals 12 residues.

The rearrangement links TRBV25-1 to TRBJ1-4, with 8 nucleotides matching TRBD1. This CDR3 comprises 15 residues. The V and J ends lost 3 bases and 6 bases, in that order; junction bases with no gene match: 6. The germline CDR1 and CDR2 sequences are MGHDK and SYGVNS. DNA of the CDR3: TGTGCCAGCAGTGACCTCCAGACAGGGGATGAAAAACTGTTTTTT. Its protein product is CASSDLQTGDEKLFF.